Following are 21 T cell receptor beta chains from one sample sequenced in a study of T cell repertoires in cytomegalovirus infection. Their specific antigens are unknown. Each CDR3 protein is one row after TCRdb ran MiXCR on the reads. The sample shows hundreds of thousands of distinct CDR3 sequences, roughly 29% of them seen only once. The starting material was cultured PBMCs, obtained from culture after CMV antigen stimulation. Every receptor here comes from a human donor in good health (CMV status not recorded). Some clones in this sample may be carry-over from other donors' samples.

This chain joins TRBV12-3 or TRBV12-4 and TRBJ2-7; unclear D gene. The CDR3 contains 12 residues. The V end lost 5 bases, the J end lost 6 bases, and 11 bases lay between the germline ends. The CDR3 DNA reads TGTGCCAGCAGTCTCCCCCCCAGCGAGCAGTACTTC. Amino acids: CASSLPPSEQYF.

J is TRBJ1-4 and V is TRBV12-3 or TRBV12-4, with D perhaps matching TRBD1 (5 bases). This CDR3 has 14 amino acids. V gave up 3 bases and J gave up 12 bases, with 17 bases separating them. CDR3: CASSFRHGGTQLFF. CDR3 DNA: TGTGCCAGCAGTTTTCGTCATGGGGGAACCCAACTGTTTTTT.

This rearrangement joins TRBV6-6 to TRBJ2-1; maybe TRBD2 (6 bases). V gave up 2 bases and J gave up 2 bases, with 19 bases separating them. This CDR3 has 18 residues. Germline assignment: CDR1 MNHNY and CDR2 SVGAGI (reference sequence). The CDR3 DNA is TGTGCCAGCAGTTACGAGGGGTTGACTAGTTTACCCTACAATGAGCAGTTCTTC. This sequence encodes CASSYEGLTSLPYNEQFF.

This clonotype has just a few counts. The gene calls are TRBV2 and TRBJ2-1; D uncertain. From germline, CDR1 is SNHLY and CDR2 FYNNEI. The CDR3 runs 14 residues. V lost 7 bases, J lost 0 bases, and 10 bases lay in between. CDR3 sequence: CASTLEDSYNEQFF. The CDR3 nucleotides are TGTGCCAGCACTCTAGAGGACTCCTACAATGAGCAGTTCTTC.

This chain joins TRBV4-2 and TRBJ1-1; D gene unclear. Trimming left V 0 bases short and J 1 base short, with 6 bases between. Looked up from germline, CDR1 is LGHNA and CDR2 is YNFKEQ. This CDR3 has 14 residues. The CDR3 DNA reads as TGTGCCAGCAGCCAAGATCCCGAGAACACTGAAGCTTTCTTT. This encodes CASSQDPENTEAFF.

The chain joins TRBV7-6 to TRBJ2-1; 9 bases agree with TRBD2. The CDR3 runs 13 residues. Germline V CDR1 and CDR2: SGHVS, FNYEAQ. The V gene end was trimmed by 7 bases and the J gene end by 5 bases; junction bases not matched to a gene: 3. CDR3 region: CASIKRGDNEQFF. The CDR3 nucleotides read TGTGCCAGCATTAAGCGGGGGGACAATGAGCAGTTCTTC.

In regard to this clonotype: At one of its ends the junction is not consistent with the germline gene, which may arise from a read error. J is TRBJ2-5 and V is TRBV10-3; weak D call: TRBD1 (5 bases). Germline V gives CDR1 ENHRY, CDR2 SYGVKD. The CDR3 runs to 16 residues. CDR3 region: CDISESIRQNQETQYF. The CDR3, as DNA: TGTGACATCAGTGAGTCGATACGACAGAACCAAGAGACCCAGTACTTC.

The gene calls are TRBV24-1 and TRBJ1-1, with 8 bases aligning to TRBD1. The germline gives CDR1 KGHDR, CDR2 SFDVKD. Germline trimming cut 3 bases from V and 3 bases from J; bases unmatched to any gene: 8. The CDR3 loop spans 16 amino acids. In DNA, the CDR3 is TGTGCCACCAGTGATACCTTGGACAGGGTCGACACTGAAGCTTTCTTT. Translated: CATSDTLDRVDTEAFF.

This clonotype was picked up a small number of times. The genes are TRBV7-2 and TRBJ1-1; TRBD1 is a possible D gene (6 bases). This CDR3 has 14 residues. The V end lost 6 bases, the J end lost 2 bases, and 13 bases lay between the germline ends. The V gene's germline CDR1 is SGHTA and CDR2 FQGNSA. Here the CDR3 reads CASRIDRQNTEAFF. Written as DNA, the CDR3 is TGTGCCAGCAGGATCGACAGGCAAAACACTGAAGCTTTCTTT.

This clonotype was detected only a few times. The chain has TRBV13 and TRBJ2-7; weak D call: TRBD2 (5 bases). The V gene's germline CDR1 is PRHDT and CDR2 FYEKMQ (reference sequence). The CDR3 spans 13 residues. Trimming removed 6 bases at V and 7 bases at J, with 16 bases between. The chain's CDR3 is CASRGRRRMEQYF. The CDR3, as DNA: TGTGCCAGCAGAGGGAGAAGGCGTATGGAGCAGTACTTC. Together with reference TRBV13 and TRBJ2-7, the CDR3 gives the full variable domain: AAGVIQSPRHLIKEKRETATLKCYPIPRHDTVYWYQQGPGQDPQFLISFYEKMQSDKGSIPDRFSAQQFSDYHSELNMSSLELGDSALYFCASRGRRRMEQYFGPGTRLTVT.

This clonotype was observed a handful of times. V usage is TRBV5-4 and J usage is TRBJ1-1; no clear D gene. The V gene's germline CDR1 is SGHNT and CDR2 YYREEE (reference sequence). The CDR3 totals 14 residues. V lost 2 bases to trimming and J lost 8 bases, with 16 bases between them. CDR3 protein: CASSLLGWTGEAFF. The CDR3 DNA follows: TGTGCCAGCAGCTTACTAGGTTGGACGGGAGAAGCTTTCTTT.

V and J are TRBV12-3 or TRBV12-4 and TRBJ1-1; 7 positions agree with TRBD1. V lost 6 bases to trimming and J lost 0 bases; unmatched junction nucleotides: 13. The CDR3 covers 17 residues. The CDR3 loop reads CASSARGGGPLNTEAFF. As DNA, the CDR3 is TGTGCCAGCAGCGCCAGGGGGGGGGGCCCTTTGAACACTGAAGCTTTCTTT.

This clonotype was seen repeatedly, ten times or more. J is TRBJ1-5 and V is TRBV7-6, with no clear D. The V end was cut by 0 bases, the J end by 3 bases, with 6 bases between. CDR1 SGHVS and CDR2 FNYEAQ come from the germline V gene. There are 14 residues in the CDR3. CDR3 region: CASSLAGFNQPQHF. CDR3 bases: TGTGCCAGCAGCTTAGCAGGATTCAATCAGCCCCAGCATTTT.

DNA of the CDR3: TGTGCCAGCAGCCACAATGGGGAGCTGTTTTTT. Its translation is CASSHNGELFF. The genes are TRBV7-2 and TRBJ2-2; no firm D call. Trimming removed 5 bases from V and 8 bases from J, with 6 bases in between. Germline CDR1 and CDR2: SGHTA and FQGNSA. The CDR3 sequence is 11 residues long.

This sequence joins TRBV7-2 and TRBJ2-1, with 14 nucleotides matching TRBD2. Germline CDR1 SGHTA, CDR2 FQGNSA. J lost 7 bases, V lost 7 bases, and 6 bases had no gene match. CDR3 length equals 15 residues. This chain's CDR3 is CASTRTSGGRNEQFF. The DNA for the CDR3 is TGTGCCAGCACCCGGACTAGCGGGGGGAGGAATGAGCAGTTCTTC.

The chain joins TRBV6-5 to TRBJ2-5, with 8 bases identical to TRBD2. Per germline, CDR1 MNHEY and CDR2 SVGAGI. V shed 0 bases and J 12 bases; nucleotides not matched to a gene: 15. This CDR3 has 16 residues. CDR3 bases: TGTGCCAGCAGTTACTCGACGACCGCGCCAGGGACTAGGAAGTACTTC. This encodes CASSYSTTAPGTRKYF.

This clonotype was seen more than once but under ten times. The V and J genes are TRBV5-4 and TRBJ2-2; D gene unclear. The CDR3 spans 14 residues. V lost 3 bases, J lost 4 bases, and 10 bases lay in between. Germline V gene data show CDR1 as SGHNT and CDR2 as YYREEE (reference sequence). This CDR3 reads CASSWAQATGELFF. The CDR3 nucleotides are TGTGCCAGCAGCTGGGCCCAGGCCACCGGGGAGCTGTTTTTT.

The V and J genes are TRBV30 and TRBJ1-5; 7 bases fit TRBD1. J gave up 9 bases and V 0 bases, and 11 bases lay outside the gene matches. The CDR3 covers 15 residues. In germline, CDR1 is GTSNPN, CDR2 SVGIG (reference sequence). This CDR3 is CAWSVLMTGSRPQHF. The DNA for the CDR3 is TGTGCCTGGAGTGTACTCATGACAGGGTCTCGGCCCCAGCATTTT.

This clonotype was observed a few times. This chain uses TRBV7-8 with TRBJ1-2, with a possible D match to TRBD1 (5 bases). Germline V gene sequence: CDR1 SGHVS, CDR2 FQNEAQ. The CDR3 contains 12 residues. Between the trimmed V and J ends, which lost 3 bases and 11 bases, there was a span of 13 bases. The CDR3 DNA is TGTGCCAGCAGCTTTGAACAGGTTACTTACACCTTC. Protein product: CASSFEQVTYTF. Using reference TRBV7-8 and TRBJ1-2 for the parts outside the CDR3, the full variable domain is GAGVSQSPRYKVAKRGQDVALRCDPISGHVSLFWYQQALGQGPEFLTYFQNEAQLDKSGLPSDRFFAERPEGSVSTLKIQRTQQEDSAVYLCASSFEQVTYTFGSGTRLTVV.

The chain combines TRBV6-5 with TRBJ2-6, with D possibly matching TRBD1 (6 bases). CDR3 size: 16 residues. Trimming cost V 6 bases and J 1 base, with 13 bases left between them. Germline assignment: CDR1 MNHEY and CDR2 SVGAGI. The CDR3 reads CASRGNRVSGANVLTF. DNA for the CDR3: TGTGCCAGCAGGGGGAACAGGGTTTCTGGGGCCAACGTCCTGACTTTC.

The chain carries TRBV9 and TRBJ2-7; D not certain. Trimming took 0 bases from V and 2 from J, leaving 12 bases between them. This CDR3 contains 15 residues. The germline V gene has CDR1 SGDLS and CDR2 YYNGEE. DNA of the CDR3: TGTGCCAGCAGCGTAGGGGCTTCCACAGCCTACGAGCAGTACTTC. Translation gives CASSVGASTAYEQYF.